This TCR beta chain originates from a study of blood T cells in healthy people across ages. Using a J-beta primer mix together with a sample-barcoded 5' primer, a second PCR was run for about 6 to 11 cycles. Using its own MiXCR run on the 5' RACE reads, TCRdb lists one record per CDR3 protein. The data show almost 1 million distinct CDR3 sequences, 45% to 60% seen once. This clonotype came up a few times. The CDR3 has 15 residues. CDR1 is SGHAT and CDR2 is FQNNGV in the germline V gene. This sequence was found in a woman aged 60-75 years in good health. This chain joins TRBV11-2 and TRBJ2-5; TRBD2 agrees at 10 bases. The DNA end lines up better with TRBJ2-7; the J call may be wrong. Sequencing was performed on blood. CDR3 nucleotide sequence: TGTGCCAGCAGCTCTACTAGCGGGATAACGGCCGAGCAGTACTTC. It specifies CASSSTSGITAEQYF.